The 2 T cell receptor beta chains presented below share a single source sample, sequenced in a study of T and B cells in COVID-19 patients. BIOMED2 TRB-A/B primer pools were used in multiplex TRB PCR. TCRdb reanalysed the multiplex PCR reads using MiXCR and keeps one entry per CDR3 protein. Of approximately 10,000 distinct CDR3 sequences in the sample, approximately 29% were seen once. TRB was amplified from around 250-460 ng of blood genomic DNA. Specimen: blood. Source of these receptors: a human donor who had recovered from COVID-19.

The chain joins TRBV4-3 to TRBJ1-1; D is uncertain. Trimming pared 0 bases from V and 2 bases from J, leaving 10 bases between. The germline CDR1 and CDR2 sequences are LGHNA and YSLEER. CDR3 length: 15 residues. The chain's CDR3 is CASSQDNAGNTEAFF. CDR3 nucleotides: TGCGCCAGCAGCCAAGATAATGCGGGAAACACTGAAGCTTTCTTT.

This clonotype counts as medium-sized. The rearrangement links TRBV19 to TRBJ2-3; 10 positions agree with TRBD1. The CDR3 covers 14 residues. V trimming: 6 bases; J trimming: 4 bases; junction bases outside the gene matches: 4. Germline V lookup: CDR1 LNHDA, CDR2 SQIVND (reference sequence). This chain's CDR3 is CASRDRGRADTQYF. CDR3 DNA: TGTGCCAGTAGGGACAGGGGGAGGGCAGATACGCAGTATTTT.